Below, 32 T cell receptor beta chains from the same sample are listed, as sequenced in a study of OX40 agonist ivuxolimab in advanced cancers. Repertoires were generated with immunoSEQ multiplex PCR, while TCRdb's copy carries only in-frame clones and drops some. Found here are 65,000 to 100,000 clones, 84% of them singletons; the top ten hold more than 6%. This specimen consisted of CD4+ or CD8+ T cells sorted from blood, obtained in a trial of the OX40 agonist ivuxolimab. These receptor sequences come from an adult with an advanced solid tumor such as melanoma, head and neck, liver or kidney cancer.

The rearrangement links TRBV7-2 to TRBJ2-1, with 8 bases fitting TRBD1. The V gene end was trimmed by 4 bases and the J gene end by 2 bases; junction bases not matched to a gene: 1. The germline V gene encodes CDR1 SGHTA and CDR2 FQGNSA. This CDR3 spans 14 amino acids. The DNA of the CDR3 is TGTGCCAGCAGCTCCAGGGGGCCCTACAATGAGCAGTTCTTC. Translating it yields CASSSRGPYNEQFF.

This clone has only a few counts. The chain combines TRBV5-4 with TRBJ1-1, with a tentative D call TRBD1 (6 bases). V lost 4 bases, J lost 4 bases, and 8 bases lay in between. CDR3 length equals 12 residues. The germline gives CDR1 SGHNT, CDR2 YYREEE (reference sequence). The CDR3 region is CASSRGGTEAFF. The DNA for the CDR3 is TGTGCCAGCAGCCGAGGGGGCACTGAAGCTTTCTTT.

The rearrangement uses TRBV5-5 and TRBJ2-7, with 7 bases aligning to TRBD2. This CDR3 is built from 12 residues. The germline CDR1 and CDR2 sequences are SGHKS and YYEKEE (reference sequence). Losses at the gene ends were 4 bases for V and 3 bases for J; bases not matched to a gene: 1. The CDR3 protein is CASSPGGYEQYF. CDR3 sequence (DNA): TGTGCCAGCAGCCCGGGAGGCTACGAGCAGTACTTC.

The chain has TRBV2 and TRBJ2-7; D uncertain. V lost 4 bases, J lost 2 bases, and 6 bases lay in between. The CDR3 has 12 residues. The germline V gene has CDR1 SNHLY and CDR2 FYNNEI. CDR3 region: CASSGSTYEQYV. The CDR3 DNA follows: TGTGCCAGCAGTGGCAGTACCTACGAGCAGTACGTC.

The J gene is TRBJ1-2, the V gene TRBV10-3, with D possibly matching TRBD1 (6 bases). The V gene's germline CDR1 is ENHRY and CDR2 SYGVKD. V shed 7 bases and J shed 6 bases, with 21 bases lying between them. CDR3 length: 15 amino acids. The CDR3 spells CAITSITPGADGYTF. CDR3 sequence (DNA): TGTGCCATCACCTCCATTACGCCGGGGGCAGATGGCTACACCTTC.

V is TRBV27 and J is TRBJ2-1; 9 bases map to TRBD1. Germline CDR1 is MNHEY and CDR2 is SMNVEV (reference sequence). With 1 base clipped from V and 4 bases from J, the junction kept 11 bases outside the gene matches. The CDR3 runs 18 residues. The CDR3 loop reads CASSLLPGQGPPYNEQFF. In nucleotides, the CDR3 is TGTGCCAGCAGTTTATTACCGGGACAGGGCCCTCCATACAATGAGCAGTTCTTC.

The J gene is TRBJ2-1, the V gene TRBV19; 9 bases are shared with TRBD2. The junction had 9 bases not matched to a gene; V was cut back by 9 bases and J by 3 bases. This CDR3 is built from 15 residues. Germline V CDR1 and CDR2: LNHDA, SQIVND (reference sequence). The DNA of the CDR3 is TGTGCCAGCAGCGAGGTAGCGGGGGTCTACAATGAGCAGTTCTTC. This encodes CASSEVAGVYNEQFF.

This rearrangement joins TRBV30 to TRBJ2-1; D is unresolved. This CDR3 has 10 residues. From germline, CDR1 is GTSNPN and CDR2 SVGIG (reference sequence). The CDR3 region is CAADYNEQFF. CDR3 bases: TGTGCTGCTGACTACAATGAGCAGTTCTTC.

The rearrangement joins TRBV5-1 to TRBJ2-7, with 10 bases identical to TRBD2. This CDR3 has 14 residues. The germline gives CDR1 SGHRS, CDR2 YFSETQ. V dropped 2 bases and J dropped 2; count of bases not matched to a gene: 1. The CDR3 sequence is CASSLLAGTYEQYF. CDR3 coding DNA: TGCGCCAGCAGCTTACTAGCGGGGACCTACGAGCAGTACTTC.

J is TRBJ2-7 and V is TRBV6-5; the D gene is possibly TRBD2 (6 bases). CDR1 and CDR2 from the germline V gene are MNHEY and SVGAGI. The CDR3 consists of 16 residues. Trimming took 2 bases from V and 7 from J, leaving 21 bases between them. The CDR3 sequence: CASSYLGGPMEGEQYF. In DNA form, the CDR3 reads TGTGCCAGCAGTTACCTTGGGGGACCAATGGAGGGGGAGCAGTACTTC.

The rearrangement joins TRBV5-1 to TRBJ2-5, with 11 bases identical to TRBD2. Germline V lookup: CDR1 SGHRS, CDR2 YFSETQ. Trimming removed 2 bases from V and 4 bases from J; junction bases left unmatched: 4. The CDR3 covers 15 residues. Here the CDR3 reads CASSLASGGPETQYF. The CDR3, as DNA: TGCGCCAGCAGCTTAGCTAGCGGGGGGCCAGAGACCCAGTACTTC.

This clone was observed a handful of times. The CDR3 nucleotides read TGTGCCAGCAGCTTGGAAAAAAGGAGCGGGGGGGCCTCTGATACGCAGTATTTT. Protein sequence: CASSLEKRSGGASDTQYF. V is TRBV5-4 and J is TRBJ2-3, with 10 positions matching TRBD2. CDR3 length equals 18 residues. Germline V gives CDR1 SGHNT, CDR2 YYREEE (reference sequence). V lost 0 bases to trimming and J lost 6 bases; unmatched junction nucleotides: 13.

The chain couples TRBV10-1 to TRBJ2-2; a possible D gene is TRBD1 (6 bases). Germline-derived CDR1 and CDR2 are WNHNN and SYGVQD (reference sequence). Between the trimmed V and J ends, which lost 8 bases and 0 bases, there was a span of 13 bases. CDR3 size: 15 residues. The CDR3 nucleotides read TGCGCCAGCGAGGAACAGGGAGCGAACACCGGGGAGCTGTTTTTT. It translates to CASEEQGANTGELFF.

In this sample, this clone turned up once. CDR3 amino acids: CASSFLAGDNEQFF. The CDR3, as DNA: TGCGCCAGCAGCTTCTTAGCGGGGGACAATGAGCAGTTCTTC. The chain combines TRBV5-1 with TRBJ2-1; 9 bases align to TRBD2. Germline trimming cut 2 bases from V and 5 bases from J; bases unmatched to any gene: 2. Germline V gene lookup returns CDR1 SGHRS and CDR2 YFSETQ. This CDR3 has 14 residues.

The CDR3 region has the DNA TGTGCCAGCGAGGGCACAGATACGCAGTATTTT. The encoded protein is CASEGTDTQYF. V and J are TRBV9 and TRBJ2-3; D remains ambiguous. Per germline, CDR1 SGDLS and CDR2 YYNGEE. Deletions cut 7 bases from V and 1 base from J, with 4 bases between. CDR3 length: 11 residues.

V gene TRBV19 combines with J gene TRBJ1-1; 8 positions agree with TRBD1. The germline gives CDR1 LNHDA, CDR2 SQIVND (reference sequence). V shed 5 bases, J shed 5 bases, and the junction held 1 base outside the gene matches. The CDR3 is 12 residues long. The CDR3 DNA reads TGTGCCAGTAGTTGGACAGGGACTGAAGCTTTCTTT. Translation gives CASSWTGTEAFF.

A single count supports this clone. The chain joins TRBV5-1 to TRBJ2-1; 9 bases agree with TRBD1. Germline V gene lookup returns CDR1 SGHRS and CDR2 YFSETQ. CDR3 length: 13 amino acids. The V segment lost 3 bases and the J segment 10 bases; nucleotides outside the gene matches: 5. The CDR3 sequence is CASSWGQGREQFF. CDR3 DNA sequence: TGCGCCAGCAGCTGGGGACAGGGCAGGGAGCAGTTCTTC.

This sequence joins TRBV7-2 and TRBJ2-2; D possibly corresponds to TRBD2 (6 bases). Trimming shortened V by 4 bases and J by 4 bases, and 16 bases separated the two germline ends. CDR1 and CDR2 from the germline V gene are SGHTA and FQGNSA. The CDR3 contains 16 residues. The CDR3 region is CASSSKLQGGTGELFF. The CDR3 DNA sequence: TGTGCCAGCAGCTCTAAATTGCAGGGAGGCACCGGGGAGCTGTTTTTT.

The rearrangement joins TRBV4-2 to TRBJ2-1; 12 bases agree with TRBD2. V trimming: 5 bases; J trimming: 9 bases; junction bases outside the gene matches: 8. The CDR3 sequence is 15 residues long. Looked up from germline, CDR1 is LGHNA and CDR2 is YNFKEQ. The CDR3 protein is CASSLLAGGAGEQFF. The DNA of the CDR3 is TGTGCCAGCAGCTTACTAGCGGGAGGAGCGGGTGAGCAGTTCTTC.

This chain's CDR3 is CAWSRVRVLGGNQPQHF. In DNA, the CDR3 is TGTGCCTGGAGTCGAGTTCGGGTTTTAGGGGGCAATCAGCCCCAGCATTTT. J is TRBJ1-5 and V is TRBV30; D possibly corresponds to TRBD1 (5 bases). V dropped 2 bases and J dropped 2 bases, with 19 bases sitting between them. The CDR3 length is 17 residues. Germline loops: CDR1 GTSNPN, CDR2 SVGIG (reference sequence).

The chain employs TRBV6-6 and TRBJ1-2; perhaps TRBD1 as D (5 bases). Germline CDR1 reads MNHNY; CDR2 reads SVGAGI (reference sequence). This CDR3 has 13 residues. Trimming took 5 bases from V and 4 from J, leaving 11 bases between them. For the CDR3, the DNA is TGTGCCAGCAGTCTAGGGACCTCCTATGGCTACACCTTC. It codes for CASSLGTSYGYTF.

This chain connects TRBV18 to TRBJ1-4, with D uncertain. CDR3 length: 15 amino acids. V lost 3 bases and J lost 5, with 13 bases in between. Germline-derived CDR1 and CDR2 are KGHSH and LQKENI. The DNA for the CDR3 is TGTGCCAGCTCACCCCTACCTAGAATCAATGAAAAACTGTTTTTT. As protein: CASSPLPRINEKLFF.

The chain links TRBV9 to TRBJ2-5, with a possible D match to TRBD2 (6 bases). V lost 2 bases and J 1 base, leaving 9 bases between the germline ends. The CDR3 has 14 amino acids. Germline V gene sequence: CDR1 SGDLS, CDR2 YYNGEE. The CDR3, as DNA: TGTGCCAGCAGCGTTGTGGGGGGCCAAGAGACCCAGTACTTC. It codes for CASSVVGGQETQYF.

V is TRBV10-1 and J is TRBJ1-1; 9 bases align to TRBD1. The V segment lost 6 bases and the J segment 4 bases; nucleotides outside the gene matches: 3. This CDR3 contains 13 residues. Germline CDR1 WNHNN, CDR2 SYGVQD (reference sequence). The CDR3 coding sequence is TGCGCCAGCAGGCAGGACAGGGGCACTGAAGCTTTCTTT. Its translation: CASRQDRGTEAFF.

This chain links TRBV19 with TRBJ2-3; 7 bases are a match to TRBD2. The trim removed 1 base at V and 4 bases at J, leaving 11 bases unmatched. The CDR3 contains 17 residues. Looked up from germline, CDR1 is LNHDA and CDR2 is SQIVND (reference sequence). CDR3 DNA sequence: TGTGCCAGTAGTATAGTGCAGGGCGGGAGAGGTGCAGATACGCAGTATTTT. Residues: CASSIVQGGRGADTQYF.

This sequence joins TRBV4-2 and TRBJ2-5, with 14 nucleotides matching TRBD2. The CDR3 is 18 residues long. The V gene end was trimmed by 0 bases and the J gene end by 5 bases; junction bases not matched to a gene: 8. CDR1 and CDR2 (germline): LGHNA, YNFKEQ. The DNA of the CDR3 is TGTGCCAGCAGCCAAGATCAGGGGACTAGCGGGAGAGGGGAGACCCAGTACTTC. Its translation is CASSQDQGTSGRGETQYF.

The chain uses TRBV28 and TRBJ2-7; D is unresolved. This CDR3 contains 12 residues. V lost 3 bases to trimming and J lost 0 bases, with 3 bases between them. Germline assignment: CDR1 MDHEN and CDR2 SYDVKM. The CDR3: CASSFTSYEQYF. As DNA, the CDR3 is TGTGCCAGCAGTTTTACCTCCTACGAGCAGTACTTC.

The chain uses TRBV5-8 and TRBJ2-1; TRBD1 or TRBD2 may be the D gene (5 bases each). The V gene's germline CDR1 is SGHTS and CDR2 YDEGEE. CDR3 length: 12 amino acids. V was pared by 4 bases and J by 10 bases, with 12 bases between. In DNA form, the CDR3 reads TGTGCCAGCAGCGGGGGACCCTGGGAGCAGTTCTTC. Its translation is CASSGGPWEQFF.

This chain joins TRBV6-5 and TRBJ1-2; maybe TRBD1 (5 bases). The CDR3 loop spans 13 amino acids. Per germline, CDR1 MNHEY and CDR2 SVGAGI. V lost 2 bases and J lost 8, with 12 bases in between. CDR3 sequence: CASSYASGTGYTF. CDR3 coding DNA: TGTGCCAGCAGTTACGCGTCGGGGACCGGCTACACCTTC.

The rearrangement uses TRBV5-1 and TRBJ1-1, with TRBD1 matching over 8 bases. Trimming cost V 4 bases and J 7 bases; bases outside gene matches: 15. This CDR3 has 16 amino acids. The V gene's germline CDR1 is SGHRS and CDR2 YFSETQ. This CDR3 reads CASSTSPEAGGIEAFF. DNA for the CDR3: TGCGCCAGCAGCACATCCCCGGAGGCAGGGGGCATTGAAGCTTTCTTT.

This sequence joins TRBV27 and TRBJ2-3, with D unresolved. The germline gives CDR1 MNHEY, CDR2 SMNVEV (reference sequence). This CDR3 region has 15 residues. V lost 0 bases to trimming and J lost 0 bases, with 7 bases between them. The CDR3 DNA reads as TGTGCCAGCAGTTTATCGCCCTCTAGCACAGATACGCAGTATTTT. It is translated as CASSLSPSSTDTQYF.

The genes are TRBV10-2 and TRBJ2-3; no definite D call. Germline CDR1 reads WSHSY; CDR2 reads SAAADI. Trimming took off 3 bases at V and 6 bases at J, with 4 bases between the two ends. This CDR3 is built from 11 residues. CDR3 in amino acids: CASSESDTQYF. CDR3 bases: TGCGCCAGCAGTGAATCGGATACGCAGTATTTT.